A selection of T cell receptor beta chains follows, all from one sample in a study of T cell responses to AZD1222 COVID-19 vaccine. TCRdb's copy holds only in-frame clones and misses some; the assay was immunoSEQ multiplex PCR. The sample lists 150,000 to 200,000 clones, roughly 94% occurring once. Source: peripheral blood, taken 28 days after the second AZD1222 dose. The origin of the receptors is an adult who received the AZD1222 COVID-19 vaccine. Both conserved end residues are part of each CDR3. The D gene is left open where the match is weak. Size tells how often a clone was seen (once, few, many) or the class of an expanded clone, and some rows leave it out.

J gene: TRBJ2-7; V gene: TRBV4-3; D gene: .; clone size: .; CDR3 DNA: TGCGCCAGCAGCCAAGATGAGGGCGGGTCCGAGCAGTACTTC; CDR3 protein: CASSQDEGGSEQYF
J gene: TRBJ1-1; V gene: TRBV5-8; D gene: TRBD1; clone size: .; CDR3 DNA: TGTGCCAGCAGCTTGATAATGGGACAGGGGGCGGCTGAAGCTTTCTTT; CDR3 protein: CASSLIMGQGAAEAFF
J gene: TRBJ1-1; V gene: TRBV7-9; D gene: .; clone size: .; CDR3 DNA: TGTGCCAGCAGCTTACTGTCTGGGGTGGGCACTGAAGCTTTCTTT; CDR3 protein: CASSLLSGVGTEAFF
J gene: TRBJ2-3; V gene: TRBV6-2/TRBV6-3; D gene: .; clone size: once; CDR3 DNA: TGTGCCAGCAGTTGGGTAGATACGCAGTATTTT; CDR3 protein: CASSWVDTQYF
J gene: TRBJ2-7; V gene: TRBV27; D gene: .; clone size: .; CDR3 DNA: TGTGCCAGCAGTTTAGTAAGGGGTAAAGCGAGCGAGCAGTACTTC; CDR3 protein: CASSLVRGKASEQYF
J gene: TRBJ2-7; V gene: TRBV7-2; D gene: .; clone size: .; CDR3 DNA: TGTGCCAGCAAGTTGATGAAGGGGACCTACGAGCAGTACTTC; CDR3 protein: CASKLMKGTYEQYF
J gene: TRBJ2-2; V gene: TRBV7-2; D gene: TRBD1; clone size: .; CDR3 DNA: TGTGCCAGCAGCTTAGACCCGGGCAGGGGGACCGGGGAGCTGTTTTTT; CDR3 protein: CASSLDPGRGTGELFF
J gene: TRBJ2-7; V gene: TRBV14; D gene: TRBD2; clone size: .; CDR3 DNA: TGTGCCAGCAGCCACCTAGCGGGAGGGACCTACGAGCAGTACTTC; CDR3 protein: CASSHLAGGTYEQYF
J gene: TRBJ1-5; V gene: TRBV19; D gene: .; clone size: .; CDR3 DNA: TGTGCCAGTAGTCCCCGGTGGCAGGGGATTGGCACCGATCAGCCCCAGCATTTT; CDR3 protein: CASSPRWQGIGTDQPQHF
J gene: TRBJ2-3; V gene: TRBV3-1/TRBV3-2; D gene: .; clone size: .; CDR3 DNA: TGTGCCAGCAGCCAAGATGGTAACGCAGATACGCAGTATTTT; CDR3 protein: CASSQDGNADTQYF
J gene: TRBJ2-3; V gene: TRBV3-1/TRBV3-2; D gene: .; clone size: .; CDR3 DNA: TGTGCCAGCAGGCGGACGGTCAGCACAGATACGCAGTATTTT; CDR3 protein: CASRRTVSTDTQYF
J gene: TRBJ1-1; V gene: TRBV5-6; D gene: TRBD1; clone size: .; CDR3 DNA: TGTGCCAGCAGCCCCGGACAGGGAGCTTTCTTT; CDR3 protein: CASSPGQGAFF
J gene: TRBJ1-1; V gene: TRBV4-2; D gene: .; clone size: once; CDR3 DNA: TGTGCCAGCAGCCAAGACAGCATGAACACTGAAGCTTTCTTT; CDR3 protein: CASSQDSMNTEAFF
J gene: TRBJ2-3; V gene: TRBV11-3; D gene: TRBD1; clone size: .; CDR3 DNA: TGTGCCAGCAGTCCGACAGGGTCAGATACGCAGTATTTT; CDR3 protein: CASSPTGSDTQYF
J gene: TRBJ2-7; V gene: TRBV19; D gene: TRBD1; clone size: .; CDR3 DNA: TGTGCCAGTAGTATAGGTCCAGGGGGCAACGAGCAGTACTTC; CDR3 protein: CASSIGPGGNEQYF
J gene: TRBJ2-3; V gene: TRBV27; D gene: TRBD2; clone size: .; CDR3 DNA: TGTGCCAGCAGCCTAGCGGTAGGAGATACGCAGTATTTT; CDR3 protein: CASSLAVGDTQYF
J gene: TRBJ1-1; V gene: TRBV29-1; D gene: TRBD1; clone size: .; CDR3 DNA: TGCAGCGTTGAGCCGGGACAGGGGAAAACTGAAGCTTTCTTT; CDR3 protein: CSVEPGQGKTEAFF
J gene: TRBJ2-1; V gene: TRBV5-4; D gene: TRBD2; clone size: .; CDR3 DNA: TGTGCCAGCAGCCACGACAGCGGGAGGCAAAACAATGAGCAGTTCTTC; CDR3 protein: CASSHDSGRQNNEQFF
J gene: TRBJ2-5; V gene: TRBV11-2; D gene: .; clone size: .; CDR3 DNA: TGTGCCAGCAGCTTCGCTAGTTCATGGGAGACCCAGTACTTC; CDR3 protein: CASSFASSWETQYF
J gene: TRBJ1-5; V gene: TRBV10-1; D gene: .; clone size: .; CDR3 DNA: TGCGCCAGCCAGGTCCCTACAGGGCGCGGCAATCAGCCCCAGCATTTT; CDR3 protein: CASQVPTGRGNQPQHF
J gene: TRBJ1-1; V gene: TRBV18; D gene: .; clone size: .; CDR3 DNA: TGTGCCAGCTCAGGACCAGTGGGATGGACTGAAGCTTTCTTT; CDR3 protein: CASSGPVGWTEAFF
J gene: TRBJ1-4; V gene: TRBV5-5; D gene: .; clone size: .; CDR3 DNA: TGTGCCAGCAGCTTCCTCAGGGGACGGGCAACTAATGAAAAACTGTTTTTT; CDR3 protein: CASSFLRGRATNEKLFF
J gene: TRBJ1-4; V gene: TRBV3-1/TRBV3-2; D gene: TRBD1; clone size: .; CDR3 DNA: TGTGCCAGCAGCCGAGGGGGCATTTATGAAAAACTGTTTTTT; CDR3 protein: CASSRGGIYEKLFF
J gene: TRBJ1-4; V gene: TRBV2; D gene: TRBD1; clone size: .; CDR3 DNA: TGTGCCAGCAGTGAAATCGGGACAGGGAATGAAAAACTGTTTTTT; CDR3 protein: CASSEIGTGNEKLFF
J gene: TRBJ2-2; V gene: TRBV12-3/TRBV12-4; D gene: .; clone size: .; CDR3 DNA: TGTGCCAGCGGGAGTCGTACCGGGGAGCTGTTTTTT; CDR3 protein: CASGSRTGELFF
J gene: TRBJ1-1; V gene: TRBV10-3; D gene: TRBD1; clone size: few; CDR3 DNA: TGTGCCATCAGTTCAGGGGGGAACACTGAAGCTTTCTTT; CDR3 protein: CAISSGGNTEAFF
J gene: TRBJ2-1; V gene: TRBV6-2/TRBV6-3; D gene: .; clone size: .; CDR3 DNA: TGTGCCAGCAGTTTTAATAGGGAGGCCCTCCATTACTACAATGAGCAGTTCTTC; CDR3 protein: CASSFNREALHYYNEQFF
J gene: TRBJ2-3; V gene: TRBV18; D gene: .; clone size: .; CDR3 DNA: TGTGCCAGCTCACCATGGGGGACAGATACGCAGTATTTT; CDR3 protein: CASSPWGTDTQYF
J gene: TRBJ1-5; V gene: TRBV5-5; D gene: .; clone size: .; CDR3 DNA: TGTGCCAGCAGCCTTGAGTCAGCGCTTAATCAGCCCCAGCATTTT; CDR3 protein: CASSLESALNQPQHF
J gene: TRBJ2-3; V gene: TRBV27; D gene: TRBD2; clone size: .; CDR3 DNA: TGTGCCAGCAGTTCCGGACTAGCGGGCCACACAGATACGCAGTATTTT; CDR3 protein: CASSSGLAGHTDTQYF
J gene: TRBJ2-1; V gene: TRBV29-1; D gene: .; clone size: .; CDR3 DNA: TGCAGCGCCCTGACTGGTATCTACAATGAGCAGTTCTTC; CDR3 protein: CSALTGIYNEQFF
J gene: TRBJ2-6; V gene: TRBV7-9; D gene: .; clone size: .; CDR3 DNA: TGTGCCAGCACCTTCCGACCAAACAGGGATGCAGGGGCCAACGTCCTGACTTTC; CDR3 protein: CASTFRPNRDAGANVLTF
J gene: TRBJ1-4; V gene: TRBV27; D gene: TRBD1; clone size: once; CDR3 DNA: TGTGCCAGCAGCCAGGGGGCAATTGCAACTAATGAAAAACTGTTTTTT; CDR3 protein: CASSQGAIATNEKLFF
J gene: TRBJ2-1; V gene: TRBV19; D gene: .; clone size: .; CDR3 DNA: TGTGCCAGTAGTGACCCCGGCAATGAGCAGTTCTTC; CDR3 protein: CASSDPGNEQFF
J gene: TRBJ1-5; V gene: TRBV15; D gene: TRBD1; clone size: .; CDR3 DNA: TGTGCCACCAGCAGAGATCTAGGACAGGGCCGGGGCAATCAGCCCCAGCATTTT; CDR3 protein: CATSRDLGQGRGNQPQHF
J gene: TRBJ2-1; V gene: TRBV9; D gene: .; clone size: .; CDR3 DNA: TGTGCCAGCAGCGTAGAAGGACACTTTAGGGCTTACAATGAGCAGTTCTTC; CDR3 protein: CASSVEGHFRAYNEQFF
J gene: TRBJ1-5; V gene: TRBV19; D gene: .; clone size: .; CDR3 DNA: TGTGCCAGTAGTATAGGAATCAGGGCCCCTAATCAGCCCCAGCATTTT; CDR3 protein: CASSIGIRAPNQPQHF
J gene: TRBJ1-2; V gene: TRBV30; D gene: .; clone size: .; CDR3 DNA: TGTGCCTGGAACCCATCTCGGGTCTATGGCTACACCTTC; CDR3 protein: CAWNPSRVYGYTF
J gene: TRBJ1-1; V gene: TRBV2; D gene: TRBD1; clone size: .; CDR3 DNA: TGTGCCAGCAGTGAAGTGCAGGGGGGCGAGAACACTGAAGCTTTCTTT; CDR3 protein: CASSEVQGGENTEAFF
J gene: TRBJ2-2; V gene: TRBV7-9; D gene: .; clone size: .; CDR3 DNA: TGTGCCAGCAGCTTAGGTTTCGGCACCGGGGAGCTGTTTTTT; CDR3 protein: CASSLGFGTGELFF
J gene: TRBJ1-1; V gene: TRBV10-1; D gene: TRBD1; clone size: .; CDR3 DNA: TGCGCCAGCGGGGACAGGGGGAACACTGAAGCTTTCTTT; CDR3 protein: CASGDRGNTEAFF
J gene: TRBJ2-3; V gene: TRBV27; D gene: .; clone size: .; CDR3 DNA: TGTGCCAGCAGTCCCGACCCGGGCACCACAGATACGCAGTATTTT; CDR3 protein: CASSPDPGTTDTQYF
J gene: TRBJ2-5; V gene: TRBV7-6; D gene: TRBD2; clone size: .; CDR3 DNA: TGTGCCAGCAGCTCCAGAACCGGGACTAGCGCCATAGAGACCCAGTACTTC; CDR3 protein: CASSSRTGTSAIETQYF
J gene: TRBJ1-4; V gene: TRBV5-4; D gene: TRBD1; clone size: once; CDR3 DNA: TGTGCCAGCAGTCTAAACAGGGGAACTAATGAAAAACTGTTTTTT; CDR3 protein: CASSLNRGTNEKLFF
J gene: TRBJ2-3; V gene: TRBV5-4; D gene: .; clone size: .; CDR3 DNA: TGTGCCAGCAGCTTGATAGGAAAGACTAGCACAGATACGCAGTATTTT; CDR3 protein: CASSLIGKTSTDTQYF
J gene: TRBJ2-3; V gene: TRBV27; D gene: TRBD2; clone size: .; CDR3 DNA: TGTGCCAGCAGTTTATCAGTCCTAGCGGGGAGCGCAGATACGCAGTATTTT; CDR3 protein: CASSLSVLAGSADTQYF
J gene: TRBJ2-5; V gene: TRBV6-5; D gene: .; clone size: .; CDR3 DNA: TGTGCCAGCAGTTACTCGAAAGAGACCCAGTACTTC; CDR3 protein: CASSYSKETQYF
J gene: TRBJ2-7; V gene: TRBV7-2; D gene: .; clone size: .; CDR3 DNA: TGTGCCAGCAGCTTTCCGGGACAGGGTTCTAGCGGGAGCTACGAGCAGTACTTC; CDR3 protein: CASSFPGQGSSGSYEQYF
J gene: TRBJ1-4; V gene: TRBV27; D gene: .; clone size: .; CDR3 DNA: TGTGCCAGCGGGATCCCTAGGGCTGAAAAACTGTTTTTT; CDR3 protein: CASGIPRAEKLFF
J gene: TRBJ1-2; V gene: TRBV7-9; D gene: .; clone size: .; CDR3 DNA: TGTGGGTATGCAGGCCCTTATGGCTACACCTTC; CDR3 protein: CGYAGPYGYTF
J gene: TRBJ2-7; V gene: TRBV4-1; D gene: TRBD2; clone size: .; CDR3 DNA: TGCGCCAGCAGCCAAGTAGCGGGAGCCTCCTACGAGCAGTACTTC; CDR3 protein: CASSQVAGASYEQYF